The clone carrying this TCR beta chain was observed at least ten times. TCRdb analysed the 5' RACE reads with MiXCR anew, one entry per CDR3 protein. The table includes around 90,000 distinct CDR3 sequences, approximately 4.8% detected once. The data were taken from a study of T cells of healthy individuals. The CDR3 consists of 17 residues. Germline CDR1 DFQATT, CDR2 SNEGSKA (reference sequence). V was pared by 7 bases and J by 1 base, with 23 bases between. V is TRBV20-1 and J is TRBJ1-5; tentative D call: TRBD1 (5 bases). This TCR derives from a female donor in good health. CDR3 sequence reads: CSVARRATWDSNQPQHF. The CDR3, as DNA: TGCAGTGTTGCTAGACGGGCAACTTGGGACAGCAATCAGCCCCAGCATTTT.